A single sample is the source of the 5 T cell receptor beta chains below, sequenced in a study of blood T cell repertoires in COVID-19. The method was immunoSEQ multiplex PCR; TCRdb's version includes in-frame clones alone and lacks a portion of them. The sample has 180,000 or so clones, 70% to 80% seen once. Sequenced: peripheral blood. These receptors were collected from a woman in her forties or fifties with active or convalescent COVID-19.

The chain is built from TRBV24-1 and TRBJ2-3, with 8 positions matching TRBD1. V dropped 3 bases and J dropped 6; count of bases not matched to a gene: 16. Germline V CDR1 and CDR2: KGHDR, SFDVKD. The CDR3 totals 18 residues. The CDR3 DNA follows: TGTGCCACCAGTGATCCGACTTATCGGGACAGGCCCACGGATACGCAGTATTTT. Protein sequence: CATSDPTYRDRPTDTQYF.

This rearrangement joins TRBV7-2 to TRBJ2-3; D gene uncertain. The CDR3 length is 14 residues. Germline CDR1 is SGHTA and CDR2 is FQGNSA. Trimming took 1 base from V and 0 from J, leaving 5 bases between them. CDR3: CASSLVPSTDTQYF. The CDR3 DNA reads TGTGCCAGCAGCTTAGTCCCGAGCACAGATACGCAGTATTTT.

The V call is TRBV9, the J call TRBJ2-2; 7 bases are shared with TRBD2. Germline V gives CDR1 SGDLS, CDR2 YYNGEE. Trimming removed 2 bases from V and 4 bases from J; junction bases left unmatched: 2. CDR3 length equals 14 residues. The CDR3 DNA follows: TGTGCCAGCAGCGTCAGCGGGACCACCGGGGAGCTGTTTTTT. This sequence encodes CASSVSGTTGELFF.

A few counts support this clone. The chain employs TRBV12-3 or TRBV12-4 and TRBJ1-1, with D hard to call. The CDR3 extends over 13 amino acids. V lost 6 bases to trimming and J lost 4 bases, with 12 bases between them. CDR3 protein: CASSPWEATEAFF. The CDR3 region has the DNA TGTGCCAGCAGCCCATGGGAGGCCACTGAAGCTTTCTTT.

This clone has only one observation. This chain joins TRBV28 and TRBJ2-7; D is possibly TRBD1 (6 bases). The germline V gene encodes CDR1 MDHEN and CDR2 SYDVKM. This CDR3 region has 13 residues. V lost 6 bases to trimming and J lost 2 bases, with 11 bases between them. The CDR3, as DNA: TGTGCCAGCAGAAAACAGGGCCCCTACGAGCAGTACTTC. This sequence encodes CASRKQGPYEQYF.